The sequence of this T cell receptor beta chain was determined in a study of OX40 agonist ivuxolimab in advanced cancers. The wider study: Partial responses were achieved by three patients, of whom one had hepatocellular carcinoma and two had cutaneous melanoma.

About this clone: Its target is not known.

The study, taken as a whole, reports: Determination of antigen specificity was not performed for the expanded peripheral T cells. On average, CD8+ T cells had more expanded clones than CD4+. Several nonresponders also turned out to have low normalized T-cell clonal expansion.

Between the trimmed V and J ends, which lost 1 base and 4 bases, there was a span of 8 bases. Germline values: CDR1 SEHNR, CDR2 FQNEAQ (reference sequence). The CDR3 is 13 residues long. The method was immunoSEQ multiplex PCR; TCRdb's version includes in-frame clones alone and lacks a portion of them. The sample lists roughly 63,000 clones, roughly nine tenths occurring once. The sample consisted of CD4+ or CD8+ T cells sorted from blood, taken in a trial of the OX40 agonist ivuxolimab. The receptor comes from an adult with an advanced solid tumor such as melanoma, head and neck, liver or kidney cancer. This chain joins TRBV7-9 and TRBJ2-7; D uncertain. CDR3 amino acids: CASSLGWSYEQYF. The CDR3 coding sequence is TGTGCCAGCAGCTTAGGTTGGTCGTACGAGCAGTACTTC.